The 5 T cell receptor beta chains given below trace back to one sample, sequenced in a study of shared clonotypes between healthy human individuals. Here immunoSEQ multiplex PCR was the method, and the copy in TCRdb shows in-frame clones only, minus some. The sample has millions of clones; about 95% are singletons. Naive CD8 cells lacked CD45RO, underwent positive selection for CCR7 and left out terminally differentiated effector memory CD45RA+ cells. Material for sequencing was naive CD8+ T cells sorted from blood. The receptors were sampled from a man aged 18 to 30 in good health.

The chain carries TRBV9 and TRBJ1-4, with a possible D match to TRBD1 (5 bases). V lost 3 bases and J 5 bases, leaving 14 bases between the germline ends. This CDR3 is 15 amino acids long. From germline, CDR1 is SGDLS and CDR2 YYNGEE. The CDR3 spells CASSAGAGFNEKLFF. The DNA of the CDR3 is TGTGCCAGCAGCGCCGGGGCAGGGTTCAATGAAAAACTGTTTTTT.

This chain uses TRBV10-3 with TRBJ1-2, with D possibly matching TRBD1 (5 bases). This CDR3 is 14 amino acids long. Germline V gives CDR1 ENHRY, CDR2 SYGVKD. Trimming took off 3 bases at V and 2 bases at J, with 10 bases between the two ends. CDR3: CAISDLGQNYGYTF. Here the CDR3 DNA reads TGTGCCATCAGTGATCTTGGACAAAACTATGGCTACACCTTC.

This chain links TRBV28 with TRBJ1-4, with 7 bases lining up with TRBD1. Per the germline V gene, CDR1 is MDHEN and CDR2 is SYDVKM. This CDR3 has 18 amino acids. After removal of 2 bases from V and 1 base from J, the junction contained 10 bases not matched to a gene. The CDR3: CASSLMAGGGLTNEKLFF. CDR3 DNA: TGTGCCAGCAGTTTAATGGCAGGGGGTGGGCTAACTAATGAAAAACTGTTTTTT.

V gene TRBV7-9 combines with J gene TRBJ2-7; 9 nucleotides agree with TRBD1. The germline V gene encodes CDR1 SEHNR and CDR2 FQNEAQ (reference sequence). This CDR3 comprises 14 residues. With V trimmed by 1 base and J by 3 bases, 1 base remained unmatched. The CDR3 DNA reads as TGTGCCAGCAGCTTAGGGGACAGGGTCTACGAGCAGTACTTC. Protein sequence: CASSLGDRVYEQYF. The full variable domain, completed using reference TRBV7-9 and TRBJ2-7, is DTGVSQNPRHKITKRGQNVTFRCDPISEHNRLYWYRQTLGQGPEFLTYFQNEAQLEKSRLLSDRFSAERPKGSFSTLEIQRTEQGDSAMYLCASSLGDRVYEQYFGPGTRLTVT.

Worth noting for this clone: The same CDR3 can be traced to other DNA sequences in this sample. The chain has TRBV4-1 and TRBJ2-5, with D possibly TRBD2 on 7 matching bases. Looked up from germline, CDR1 is MGHRA and CDR2 is YSYEKL. This CDR3 has 16 amino acids. V was shortened by 0 bases and J by 4 bases, with 15 bases between the two germline ends. The CDR3, as DNA: TGCGCCAGCAGCCAAGATCCGACGGGGGGCGGAGAGACCCAGTACTTC. This gives the protein CASSQDPTGGGETQYF.